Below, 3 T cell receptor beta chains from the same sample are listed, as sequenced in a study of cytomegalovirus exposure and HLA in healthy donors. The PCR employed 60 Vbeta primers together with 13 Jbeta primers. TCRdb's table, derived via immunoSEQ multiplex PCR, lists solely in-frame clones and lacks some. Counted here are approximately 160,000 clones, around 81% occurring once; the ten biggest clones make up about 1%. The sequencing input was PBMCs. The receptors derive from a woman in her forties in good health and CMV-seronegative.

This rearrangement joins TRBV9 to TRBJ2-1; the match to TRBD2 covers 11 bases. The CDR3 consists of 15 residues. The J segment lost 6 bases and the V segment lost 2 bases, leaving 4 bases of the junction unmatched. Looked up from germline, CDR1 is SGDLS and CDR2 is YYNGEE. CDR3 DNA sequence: TGTGCCAGCAGCGTCACTAGCGGGAGTTTCAATGAGCAGTTCTTC. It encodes CASSVTSGSFNEQFF.

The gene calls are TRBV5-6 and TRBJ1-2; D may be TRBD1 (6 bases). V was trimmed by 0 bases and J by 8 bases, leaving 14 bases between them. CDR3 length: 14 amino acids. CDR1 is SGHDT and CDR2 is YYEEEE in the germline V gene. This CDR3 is CASSLAGGGEGYTF. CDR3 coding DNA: TGTGCCAGCAGCTTGGCCGGAGGGGGGGAAGGCTACACCTTC.

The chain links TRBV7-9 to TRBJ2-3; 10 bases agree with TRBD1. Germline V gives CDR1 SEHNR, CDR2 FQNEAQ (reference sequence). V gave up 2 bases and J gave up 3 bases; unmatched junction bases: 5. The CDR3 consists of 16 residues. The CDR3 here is CASSLFGTGETDTQYF. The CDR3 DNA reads TGTGCCAGCAGCTTATTTGGGACAGGGGAAACAGATACGCAGTATTTT.